The 27 T cell receptor beta chains below were found in one sample sequenced in a study of shared clonotypes between healthy human individuals. TCRdb's table, derived via immunoSEQ multiplex PCR, lists solely in-frame clones and lacks some. The sample lists hundreds of thousands of clones, around 73% seen once, with around 1.8% in the top ten. Material: memory CD4+ T cells sorted from blood. Documented subset: CD45RA-negative fraction. The receptors originated from a woman in her twenties or thirties in good health.

This clone was counted ten times or more. Other DNA sequences from this sample encode an identical CDR3 as well. The chain couples TRBV4-1 to TRBJ1-3, with D perhaps matching TRBD1 (5 bases). Germline CDR1 is MGHRA and CDR2 is YSYEKL. V dropped 1 base and J dropped 0 bases, with 10 bases sitting between them. This CDR3 has 16 residues. CDR3 sequence reads: CASSQGGTASGNTIYF. The CDR3 nucleotides read TGCGCCAGCAGCCAAGGGGGGACGGCCTCTGGAAACACCATATATTTT.

V usage is TRBV7-2 and J usage is TRBJ1-4; D possibly corresponds to TRBD1 (6 bases). V gave up 8 bases and J gave up 5 bases, with 9 bases separating them. The CDR3 has 12 amino acids. Germline values: CDR1 SGHTA, CDR2 FQGNSA. Here the CDR3 reads CASRGRNEKLFF. CDR3 nucleotides: TGTGCCAGCCGGGGGCGCAATGAAAAACTGTTTTTT.

This rearrangement joins TRBV7-2 to TRBJ2-4; the D gene is possibly TRBD2 (5 bases). This CDR3 is 11 amino acids long. CDR1 and CDR2 (germline): SGHTA, FQGNSA. V was cut by 5 bases and J by 6 bases, with 5 bases left in between. Written as DNA, the CDR3 is TGTGCCAGCAGCCGGGGAAACATTCAGTACTTC. Encoded protein: CASSRGNIQYF. The full variable domain, with the rest looked up from reference TRBV7-2 and TRBJ2-4, is GAGVSQSPSNKVTEKGKDVELRCDPISGHTALYWYRQSLGQGLEFLIYFQGNSAPDKSGLPSDRFSAERTGGSVSTLTIQRTQQEDSAVYLCASSRGNIQYFGAGTRLSVL.

This clone was found a few times. Other DNA sequences in the sample encode the same CDR3. The J gene is TRBJ1-1, the V gene TRBV6-5; no clear D gene. V lost 6 bases and J 5 bases, leaving 7 bases between the germline ends. Germline assignment: CDR1 MNHEY and CDR2 SVGAGI. The CDR3 has 11 amino acids. The CDR3, as DNA: TGTGCCAGCAGCCGTGGGACTGAAGCTTTCTTT. As protein: CASSRGTEAFF.

The chain joins TRBV28 to TRBJ1-2; D gene uncertain. The germline V gene has CDR1 MDHEN and CDR2 SYDVKM. Trimming removed 3 bases at V and 8 bases at J, with 13 bases between. The CDR3 spans 13 residues. DNA for the CDR3: TGTGCCAGCAGTTTTAGGGCTTCGGGGGGCTACACCTTC. This translates into CASSFRASGGYTF.

This clone has only a few counts. As DNA, the CDR3 is TGTGCCAGCAGTTCGGGACAGGGCCATGGCTACACCTTC. Its protein is CASSSGQGHGYTF. The genes are TRBV28 and TRBJ1-2; 9 nucleotides match TRBD1. Germline CDR1 reads MDHEN; CDR2 reads SYDVKM. The CDR3 length is 13 residues. V was pared by 4 bases and J by 6 bases, with 3 bases of the junction left unmatched.

The chain recombines TRBV5-6 with TRBJ1-2, with D possibly TRBD1 on 5 matching bases. Germline-derived CDR1 and CDR2 are SGHDT and YYEEEE. V shed 2 bases and J shed 4 bases, with 9 bases lying between them. This CDR3 is built from 13 residues. CDR3 DNA: TGTGCCAGCAGCTTCAGGGAGAGCTATGGCTACACCTTC. Translated: CASSFRESYGYTF.

The J gene is TRBJ2-1, the V gene TRBV14; 11 nucleotides agree with TRBD2. Per germline, CDR1 SGHDN and CDR2 FVKESK. The ends lost 2 bases at V and 7 bases at J; junction bases unmatched: 10. This CDR3 comprises 17 residues. CDR3 loop: CASSQRLGLAGQNEQFF. CDR3 in DNA: TGTGCCAGCAGCCAAAGGTTAGGACTAGCGGGTCAGAATGAGCAGTTCTTC.

J is TRBJ1-2 and V is TRBV2; D is unresolved. The V gene lost 5 bases and the J gene lost 8 bases, with 15 bases spanning the gap. This CDR3 is built from 13 residues. The germline CDR1 and CDR2 sequences are SNHLY and FYNNEI. CDR3 sequence: CASSYYRARGYTF. In nucleotides, the CDR3 is TGTGCCAGCAGTTATTATAGGGCTCGGGGCTACACCTTC. The entire variable domain, with the rest obtained from reference TRBV2 and TRBJ1-2, is as follows: EPEVTQTPSHQVTQMGQEVILRCVPISNHLYFYWYRQILGQKVEFLVSFYNNEISEKSEIFDDQFSVERPDGSNFTLKIRSTKLEDSAMYFCASSYYRARGYTFGSGTRLTVV.

The chain is built from TRBV6-5 and TRBJ1-1; possibly TRBD1 for D (6 bases). Germline values: CDR1 MNHEY, CDR2 SVGAGI. Deletions cut 5 bases from V and 4 bases from J, with 17 bases between. This CDR3 has 15 residues. This CDR3 is CASSKYRDVGTEAFF. As DNA, the CDR3 is TGTGCCAGCAGTAAGTACAGGGACGTGGGCACTGAAGCTTTCTTT.

The chain recombines TRBV10-2 with TRBJ2-1; 10 bases agree with TRBD1. Germline values: CDR1 WSHSY, CDR2 SAAADI. The CDR3 contains 15 residues. With 5 bases clipped from V and 3 bases from J, the junction kept 4 bases outside the gene matches. Here the CDR3 DNA reads TGCGCCAGCAGTTCGGGACAGGGGAGCTACAATGAGCAGTTCTTC. Translated, it gives CASSSGQGSYNEQFF.

CDR3 sequence: CASSLDGGRYEQYF. For the CDR3, the DNA is TGTGCCAGCAGCTTGGATGGGGGCAGGTACGAGCAGTACTTC. V usage is TRBV5-4 and J usage is TRBJ2-7; the D gene is possibly TRBD1 (6 bases). This CDR3 is built from 14 residues. From germline, CDR1 is SGHNT and CDR2 YYREEE (reference sequence). Between the trimmed V and J ends, which lost 0 bases and 4 bases, there was a span of 11 bases.

Of note for this clone: It may be a read error: a sequence one base away is much more abundant. The chain has TRBV5-1 and TRBJ2-2, with unresolved D. CDR3 length equals 13 residues. V was cut by 0 bases and J by 4 bases, with 4 bases left in between. CDR1 SGHRS and CDR2 YFSETQ come from the germline V gene. The CDR3 reads CASSLEVTGELFF. The DNA for the CDR3 is TGCGCCAGCAGCTTGGAGGTCACCGGGGAGCTGTTTTTT.

The rearrangement uses TRBV7-8 and TRBJ2-7, with 14 bases that match TRBD2. V lost 4 bases and J lost 5; bases outside the gene matches: 4. The CDR3 has 15 residues. Germline V gives CDR1 SGHVS, CDR2 FQNEAQ. In DNA form, the CDR3 reads TGTGCCAGCAGCTCAGGACTAGCGGGAGGCCACGAGCAGTACTTC. Translation: CASSSGLAGGHEQYF. Full variable domain (missing parts from reference TRBV7-8 and TRBJ2-7): GAGVSQSPRYKVAKRGQDVALRCDPISGHVSLFWYQQALGQGPEFLTYFQNEAQLDKSGLPSDRFFAERPEGSVSTLKIQRTQQEDSAVYLCASSSGLAGGHEQYFGPGTRLTVT.

The chain has TRBV18 and TRBJ1-2, with TRBD1 as a possible D gene (5 bases). The CDR3 is made up of 14 amino acids. Trimming stripped 4 bases from V and 2 bases from J, with 11 bases between. Per the germline V gene, CDR1 is KGHSH and CDR2 is LQKENI. The CDR3 here is CASSQEGLNYGYTF. The DNA for the CDR3 is TGTGCCAGCTCACAAGAGGGACTCAACTATGGCTACACCTTC.

This clone was seen ten or more times. The chain is built from TRBV28 and TRBJ1-3; D is perhaps TRBD1 (5 bases). Germline V gene data show CDR1 as MDHEN and CDR2 as SYDVKM. V lost 5 bases to trimming and J lost 1 base, with 21 bases between them. The CDR3 contains 18 residues. The CDR3 is CASSIYVPRGNSGNTIYF. The CDR3 nucleotides read TGTGCCAGCAGTATATACGTGCCGCGGGGCAATTCTGGAAACACCATATATTTT.

CDR3 region: CASSLVPGQGANYGYTF. CDR3 DNA: TGTGCCAGCAGCTTGGTACCGGGACAGGGAGCTAACTATGGCTACACCTTC. The rearrangement joins TRBV5-6 to TRBJ1-2; 9 bases align to TRBD1. CDR3 length equals 17 residues. Trimming cost V 0 bases and J 0 bases; bases outside gene matches: 6. Per germline, CDR1 SGHDT and CDR2 YYEEEE.

The V call is TRBV9, the J call TRBJ1-3, with a tentative D call TRBD1 (6 bases). V lost 0 bases, J lost 3 bases, and 7 bases lay in between. The length of the CDR3 is 14 residues. The germline CDR1 and CDR2 sequences are SGDLS and YYNGEE. The CDR3 region has the DNA TGTGCCAGCAGCGTAGGGGACATTGGAAACACCATATATTTT. Amino acids: CASSVGDIGNTIYF.

This chain connects TRBV18 to TRBJ1-3; unclear D gene. Germline V lookup: CDR1 KGHSH, CDR2 LQKENI. The V gene lost 2 bases and the J gene lost 2 bases, with 10 bases spanning the gap. The CDR3 spans 15 residues. DNA for the CDR3: TGTGCCAGCTCACCAGCATCCATCCCTGGAAACACCATATATTTT. Its translation is CASSPASIPGNTIYF.

V gene TRBV10-3 combines with J gene TRBJ2-7; 11 positions match TRBD1. Germline V gene lookup returns CDR1 ENHRY and CDR2 SYGVKD. The CDR3 has 14 amino acids. The trim removed 6 bases at V and 3 bases at J, leaving 4 bases unmatched. CDR3 bases: TGTGCCATCAGCGGGGGACAGGGGGGCTACGAGCAGTACTTC. Protein product: CAISGGQGGYEQYF.

The rearrangement links TRBV27 to TRBJ2-3, with TRBD1 as a possible D gene (7 bases). Germline V gene lookup returns CDR1 MNHEY and CDR2 SMNVEV (reference sequence). The CDR3 spans 13 residues. Deletions cut 8 bases from V and 10 bases from J, with 19 bases between. The chain's CDR3 is CASVKGGTGAQYF. The CDR3 region has the DNA TGTGCCAGCGTCAAGGGGGGTACAGGGGCGCAGTATTTT.

The V gene is TRBV7-2, the J gene TRBJ2-7, with D maybe TRBD2 (6 bases). The CDR3 consists of 15 residues. Trimming left V 4 bases short and J 2 bases short, with 15 bases between. Germline CDR1 SGHTA, CDR2 FQGNSA. This CDR3 reads CASSSTGTSTYEQYF. The CDR3 DNA reads as TGTGCCAGCAGCTCCACCGGGACTTCAACCTACGAGCAGTACTTC.

V is TRBV29-1 and J is TRBJ1-2; possible D gene TRBD1, 5 bases. Germline-derived CDR1 and CDR2 are SQVTM and ANQGSEA. V gave up 7 bases and J gave up 8 bases, with 11 bases separating them. This CDR3 is 10 amino acids long. CDR3 nucleotides: TGCAGCGGAGGGGACTCCGGCTACACCTTC. This gives the protein CSGGDSGYTF. The entire variable domain, with the rest obtained from reference TRBV29-1 and TRBJ1-2, is as follows: SAVISQKPSRDICQRGTSLTIQCQVDSQVTMMFWYRQQPGQSLTLIATANQGSEATYESGFVIDKFPISRPNLTFSTLTVSNMSPEDSSIYLCSGGDSGYTFGSGTRLTVV.

The V and J genes are TRBV11-2 and TRBJ2-1; D gene uncertain. This CDR3 is 13 amino acids long. V gave up 0 bases and J gave up 9 bases, with 9 bases separating them. Germline assignment: CDR1 SGHAT and CDR2 FQNNGV. The CDR3 DNA follows: TGTGCCAGCAGCTTAGATCAATGGGCTGAGCAGTTCTTC. Its protein product is CASSLDQWAEQFF. Together with reference TRBV11-2 and TRBJ2-1, the CDR3 gives the full variable domain: EAGVAQSPRYKIIEKRQSVAFWCNPISGHATLYWYQQILGQGPKLLIQFQNNGVVDDSQLPKDRFSAERLKGVDSTLKIQPAKLEDSAVYLCASSLDQWAEQFFGPGTRLTVL.

This chain joins TRBV15 and TRBJ2-7; D gene uncertain. CDR1 LNHNV and CDR2 YYDKDF come from the germline V gene (reference sequence). This CDR3 is 11 amino acids long. V lost 3 bases and J lost 4, with 4 bases in between. The CDR3 bases are TGTGCCACCAGCAGTGAGTACGAGCAGTACTTC. Its translation: CATSSEYEQYF.

The chain links TRBV13 to TRBJ1-5, with a possible D match to TRBD1 (5 bases). V lost 3 bases to trimming and J lost 5 bases, with 11 bases between them. The CDR3 is 14 amino acids. In germline, CDR1 is PRHDT, CDR2 FYEKMQ (reference sequence). DNA of the CDR3: TGTGCCAGCAGCTTCGAGGGACGAGATCAGCCCCAGCATTTT. Its translation is CASSFEGRDQPQHF.

The chain employs TRBV7-8 and TRBJ2-7, with D possibly called TRBD1 or TRBD2 (5 bases each). V was cut by 3 bases and J by 6 bases, with 15 bases left in between. Germline CDR1 is SGHVS and CDR2 is FQNEAQ. The CDR3 runs to 14 residues. The CDR3 reads CASSFGTGPGEQYF. As DNA, the CDR3 is TGTGCCAGCAGCTTCGGGACGGGGCCGGGCGAGCAGTACTTC. The full variable domain, completed using reference TRBV7-8 and TRBJ2-7, is GAGVSQSPRYKVAKRGQDVALRCDPISGHVSLFWYQQALGQGPEFLTYFQNEAQLDKSGLPSDRFFAERPEGSVSTLKIQRTQQEDSAVYLCASSFGTGPGEQYFGPGTRLTVT.